What follows are 10 T cell receptor beta chains derived from one specimen sequenced in a study of graft-versus-host responses after intestinal transplantation. Data came from immunoSEQ multiplex PCR; TCRdb stores just in-frame clones and leaves some out. The repertoire holds about 46,000 clones, with approximately 95% as singletons. Specimen: PBMCs, collected around 820 days after a first intestinal transplant, on the day of a second. These receptors were taken from a human patient who received an intestinal transplant, so some T cells may come from the graft donor.

The CDR3 loop is CASSPGTGTSNQPQHF. The CDR3 bases are TGTGCCAGCAGTCCCGGGACAGGGACGTCCAATCAGCCCCAGCATTTT. The chain is built from TRBV5-8 and TRBJ1-5; 9 bases fit TRBD1. V lost 5 bases and J lost 3; bases outside the gene matches: 9. This CDR3 spans 16 amino acids. Germline-derived CDR1 and CDR2 are SGHTS and YDEGEE.

This chain joins TRBV27 and TRBJ1-2; tentatively, D is TRBD1 (6 bases). The CDR3 totals 14 residues. Germline V gene sequence: CDR1 MNHEY, CDR2 SMNVEV (reference sequence). Trimming stripped 6 bases from V and 8 bases from J, with 19 bases between. CDR3 bases: TGTGCCAGCAGAGGGACAAAGCGCCCCCAAGGCTACACCTTC. As protein: CASRGTKRPQGYTF.

The sample holds one count of this clone. This chain uses TRBV5-1 with TRBJ2-1; TRBD1 might be the D (5 bases). V gave up 4 bases and J gave up 8 bases, with 19 bases separating them. CDR1 is SGHRS, CDR2 YFSETQ, per germline. CDR3 length: 15 residues. The CDR3 loop reads CASSPTVPPLDEQFF. The CDR3, as DNA: TGCGCCAGCAGCCCGACAGTCCCTCCACTCGATGAGCAGTTCTTC.

The chain uses TRBV10-3 and TRBJ2-1; maybe TRBD1 (5 bases). This CDR3 is built from 16 residues. Trimming cost V 2 bases and J 0 bases, with 11 bases left between them. Germline V CDR1 and CDR2: ENHRY, SYGVKD. The CDR3 bases are TGTGCCATCAGTGAGGGAAGGGGAAGCTCCTACAATGAGCAGTTCTTC. Translation: CAISEGRGSSYNEQFF.

The chain has TRBV27 and TRBJ1-5; possibly TRBD1 for D (5 bases). The CDR3 covers 15 residues. Germline V CDR1 and CDR2: MNHEY, SMNVEV (reference sequence). Trimming took 3 bases from V and 5 from J, leaving 14 bases between them. The CDR3 loop reads CASSFGGLGDQPQHF. CDR3 sequence (DNA): TGTGCCAGCAGTTTTGGGGGGTTAGGGGATCAGCCCCAGCATTTT.

This clone was seen once. The chain employs TRBV5-1 and TRBJ1-1; tentatively, D is TRBD1 (5 bases). The ends were cut back, 3 bases at V and 1 base at J, with 10 bases in the middle. CDR3 size: 14 residues. Germline V CDR1 and CDR2: SGHRS, YFSETQ. Here the CDR3 reads CASSSITGNTEAFF. CDR3 DNA: TGCGCCAGCAGCTCGATCACAGGGAACACTGAAGCTTTCTTT.

V usage is TRBV28 and J usage is TRBJ1-5, with D perhaps matching TRBD1 (5 bases). This CDR3 has 15 amino acids. CDR1 and CDR2 (germline): MDHEN, SYDVKM. Between the trimmed V and J ends, which lost 7 bases and 0 bases, there was a span of 13 bases. CDR3: CASTPGDFSNQPQHF. For the CDR3, the DNA is TGTGCCAGCACCCCCGGGGACTTTAGCAATCAGCCCCAGCATTTT.

V gene TRBV11-3 combines with J gene TRBJ2-1, with 7 bases that match TRBD1. V shed 4 bases, J shed 6 bases, and the junction held 12 bases outside the gene matches. CDR1 and CDR2 from the germline V gene are SGHNT and YENEEA. The CDR3 loop spans 16 amino acids. The CDR3 bases are TGTGCCAGCAGCTCCACGTGGACAGGTCTAAGCAATGAGCAGTTCTTC. As protein: CASSSTWTGLSNEQFF.

This clone has only one observation. This sequence joins TRBV7-9 and TRBJ2-7, with D possibly TRBD2 on 6 matching bases. The CDR3 consists of 12 residues. V gave up 6 bases and J gave up 6 bases, with 12 bases separating them. The germline CDR1 and CDR2 sequences are SEHNR and FQNEAQ (reference sequence). The chain's CDR3 is CASRGRIGEQYF. In DNA, the CDR3 is TGTGCCAGCAGGGGGAGGATCGGCGAGCAGTACTTC.

This chain joins TRBV27 and TRBJ2-5; 7 bases line up with TRBD1. In germline, CDR1 is MNHEY, CDR2 SMNVEV (reference sequence). The CDR3 runs to 16 residues. The trim removed 5 bases at V and 5 bases at J, leaving 14 bases unmatched. The CDR3: CASSPSTRGPWETQYF. CDR3 in DNA: TGTGCCAGCAGTCCGTCCACGAGGGGGCCTTGGGAGACCCAGTACTTC.